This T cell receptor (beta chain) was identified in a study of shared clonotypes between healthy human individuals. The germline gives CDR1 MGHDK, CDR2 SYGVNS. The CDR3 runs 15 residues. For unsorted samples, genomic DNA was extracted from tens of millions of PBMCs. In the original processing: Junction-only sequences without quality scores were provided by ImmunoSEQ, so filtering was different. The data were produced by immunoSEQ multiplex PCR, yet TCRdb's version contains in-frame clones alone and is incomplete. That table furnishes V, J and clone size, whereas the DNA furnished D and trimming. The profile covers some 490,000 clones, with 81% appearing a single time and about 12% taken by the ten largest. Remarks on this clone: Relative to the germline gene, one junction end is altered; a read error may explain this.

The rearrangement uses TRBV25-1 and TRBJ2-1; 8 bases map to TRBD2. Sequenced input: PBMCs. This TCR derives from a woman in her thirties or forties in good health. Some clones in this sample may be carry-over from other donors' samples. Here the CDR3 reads CSSSPRTSCYNEQFF. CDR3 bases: TGTTCCAGCAGTCCCCGGACTAGCTGCTACAATGAGCAGTTCTTC. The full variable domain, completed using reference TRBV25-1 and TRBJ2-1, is EADIYQTPRYLVIGTGKKITLECSQTMGHDKMYWYQQDPGMELHLIHYSYGVNSTEKGDLSSESTVSRIRTEHFPLTLESARPSHTSQYLCSSSPRTSCYNEQFFGPGTRLTVL.